This T cell receptor (beta chain) derives from a study of T cells in Graves' hyperthyroidism and ophthalmopathy. This clonotype appeared once. Its antigen is not known. Researchers amplified the TCR beta CDR3 regions from RNA transcripts. The study used the HTBI primer set for a first-round RT-PCR of the TCR CDR3. TCRdb reprocessed the multiplex PCR reads via MiXCR and lists one record per CDR3 protein. Among hundreds of thousands of distinct CDR3 sequences listed, about 15% were seen once. Regarding the study as a whole: From stable hyperthyroidism, ophthalmopathy was set apart by a 13 V-J model. Blood samples included most of the expanded thyroid clonotypes exceeding 0.001.

Trimming shortened V by 3 bases and J by 0 bases, and 9 bases separated the two germline ends. Germline-derived CDR1 and CDR2 are LNHDA and SQIVND (reference sequence). The CDR3 spans 15 residues. V gene TRBV19 combines with J gene TRBJ2-1; the D gene is possibly TRBD2 (7 bases). Sequencing used blood. This receptor was obtained from a woman between 50 and 59 years old with Graves' ophthalmopathy. As DNA, the CDR3 is TGTGCCAGTAGTATGGGGGGGCTCTCCTACAATGAGCAGTTCTTC. Its translation is CASSMGGLSYNEQFF. Full variable domain (outside the CDR3, taken from reference TRBV19 and TRBJ2-1): DGGITQSPKYLFRKEGQNVTLSCEQNLNHDAMYWYRQDPGQGLRLIYYSQIVNDFQKGDIAEGYSVSREKKESFPLTVTSAQKNPTAFYLCASSMGGLSYNEQFFGPGTRLTVL.